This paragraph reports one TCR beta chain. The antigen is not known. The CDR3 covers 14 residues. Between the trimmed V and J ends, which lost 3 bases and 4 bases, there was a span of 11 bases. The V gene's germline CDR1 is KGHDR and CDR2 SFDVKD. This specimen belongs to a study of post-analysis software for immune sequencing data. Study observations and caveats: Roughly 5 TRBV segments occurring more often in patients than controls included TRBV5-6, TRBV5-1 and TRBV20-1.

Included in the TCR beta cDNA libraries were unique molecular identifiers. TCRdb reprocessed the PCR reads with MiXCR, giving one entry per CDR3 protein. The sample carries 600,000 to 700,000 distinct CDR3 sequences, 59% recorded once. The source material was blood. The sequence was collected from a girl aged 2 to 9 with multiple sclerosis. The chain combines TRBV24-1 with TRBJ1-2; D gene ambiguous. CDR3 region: CATSDLGISYGYTF. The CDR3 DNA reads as TGTGCCACCAGTGATCTCGGGATATCCTATGGCTACACCTTC.